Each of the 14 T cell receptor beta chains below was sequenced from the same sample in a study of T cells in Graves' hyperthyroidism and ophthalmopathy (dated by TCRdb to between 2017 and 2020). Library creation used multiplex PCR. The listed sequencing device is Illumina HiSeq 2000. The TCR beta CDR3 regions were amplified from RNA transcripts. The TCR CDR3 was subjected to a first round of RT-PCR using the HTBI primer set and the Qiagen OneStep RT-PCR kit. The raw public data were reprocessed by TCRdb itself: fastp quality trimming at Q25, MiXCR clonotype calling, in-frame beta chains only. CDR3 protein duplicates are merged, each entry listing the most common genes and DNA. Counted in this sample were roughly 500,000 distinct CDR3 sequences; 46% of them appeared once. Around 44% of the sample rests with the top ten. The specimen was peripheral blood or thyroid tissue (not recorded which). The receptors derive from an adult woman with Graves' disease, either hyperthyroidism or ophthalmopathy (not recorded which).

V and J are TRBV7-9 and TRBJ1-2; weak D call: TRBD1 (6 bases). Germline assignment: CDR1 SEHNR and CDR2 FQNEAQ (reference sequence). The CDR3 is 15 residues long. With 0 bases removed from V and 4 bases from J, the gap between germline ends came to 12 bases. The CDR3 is CASSLASDRFYGYTF. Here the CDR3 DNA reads TGTGCCAGCAGCTTAGCGTCTGACAGGTTCTATGGCTACACCTTC.

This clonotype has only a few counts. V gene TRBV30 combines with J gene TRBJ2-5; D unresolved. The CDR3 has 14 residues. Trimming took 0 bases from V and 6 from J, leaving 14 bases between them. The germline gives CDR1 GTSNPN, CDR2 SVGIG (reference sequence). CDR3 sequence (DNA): TGTGCCTGGAGTGTACCGGGTAGCCGGCAGACCCAGTACTTC. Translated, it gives CAWSVPGSRQTQYF.

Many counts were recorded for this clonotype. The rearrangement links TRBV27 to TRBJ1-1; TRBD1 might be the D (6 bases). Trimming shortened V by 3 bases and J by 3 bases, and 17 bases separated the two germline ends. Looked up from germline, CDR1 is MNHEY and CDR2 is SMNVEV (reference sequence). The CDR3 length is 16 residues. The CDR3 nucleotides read TGTGCCAGCAGTTTGCGTTCAAGGACAGCTTACACTGAAGCTTTCTTT. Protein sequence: CASSLRSRTAYTEAFF.

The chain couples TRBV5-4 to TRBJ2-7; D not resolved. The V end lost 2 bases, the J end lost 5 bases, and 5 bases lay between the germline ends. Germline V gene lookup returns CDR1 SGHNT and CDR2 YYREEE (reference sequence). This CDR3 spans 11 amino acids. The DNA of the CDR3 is TGTGCCAGCAGCTTCGGTCACGAGCAGTACTTC. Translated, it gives CASSFGHEQYF.

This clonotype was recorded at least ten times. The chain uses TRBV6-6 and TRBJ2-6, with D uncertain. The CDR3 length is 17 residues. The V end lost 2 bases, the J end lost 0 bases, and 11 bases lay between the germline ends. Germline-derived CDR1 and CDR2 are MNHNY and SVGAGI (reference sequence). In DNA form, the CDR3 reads TGTGCCAGCAGTTACGCGAGCCCCCTCTCTGGGGCCAACGTCCTGACTTTC. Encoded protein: CASSYASPLSGANVLTF.

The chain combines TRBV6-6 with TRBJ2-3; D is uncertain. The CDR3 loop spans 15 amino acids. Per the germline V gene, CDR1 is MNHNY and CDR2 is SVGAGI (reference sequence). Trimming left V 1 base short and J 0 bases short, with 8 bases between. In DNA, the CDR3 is TGTGCCAGCAGTTACTGGCAAACCAGCACAGATACGCAGTATTTT. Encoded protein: CASSYWQTSTDTQYF.

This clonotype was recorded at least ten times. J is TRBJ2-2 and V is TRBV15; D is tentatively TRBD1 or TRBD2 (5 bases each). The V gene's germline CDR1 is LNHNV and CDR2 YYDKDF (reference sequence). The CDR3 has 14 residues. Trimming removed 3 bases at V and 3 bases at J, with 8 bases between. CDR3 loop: CATSSGTHTGELFF. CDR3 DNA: TGTGCCACCAGCAGCGGGACGCACACCGGGGAGCTGTTTTTT.

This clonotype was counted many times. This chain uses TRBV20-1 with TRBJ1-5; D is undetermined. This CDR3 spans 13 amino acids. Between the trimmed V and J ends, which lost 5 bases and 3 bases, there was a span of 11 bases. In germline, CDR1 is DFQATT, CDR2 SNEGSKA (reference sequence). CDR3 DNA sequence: TGCAGTGCTCCAAAAGGCTCCAATCAGCCCCAGCATTTT. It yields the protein CSAPKGSNQPQHF.

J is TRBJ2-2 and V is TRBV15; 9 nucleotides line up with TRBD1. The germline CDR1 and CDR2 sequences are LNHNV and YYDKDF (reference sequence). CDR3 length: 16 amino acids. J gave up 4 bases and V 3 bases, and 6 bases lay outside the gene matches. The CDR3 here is CATSSAGTGTTGELFF. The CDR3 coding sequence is TGTGCCACCAGCAGCGCCGGGACAGGGACCACCGGGGAGCTGTTTTTT.

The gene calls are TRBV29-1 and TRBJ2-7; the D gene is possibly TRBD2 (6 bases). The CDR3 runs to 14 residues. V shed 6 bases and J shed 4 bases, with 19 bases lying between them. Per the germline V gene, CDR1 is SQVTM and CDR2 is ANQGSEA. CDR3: CSVGSGGTVYEQYF. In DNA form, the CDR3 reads TGCAGCGTGGGCTCCGGGGGAACAGTGTACGAGCAGTACTTC.

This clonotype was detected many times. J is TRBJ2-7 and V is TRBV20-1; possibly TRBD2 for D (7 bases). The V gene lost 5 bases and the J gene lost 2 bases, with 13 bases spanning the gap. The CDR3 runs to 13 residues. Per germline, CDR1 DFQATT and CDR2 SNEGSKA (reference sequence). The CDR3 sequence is CSAQGGAAYEQYF. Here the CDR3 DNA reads TGCAGTGCTCAAGGGGGGGCAGCCTACGAGCAGTACTTC.

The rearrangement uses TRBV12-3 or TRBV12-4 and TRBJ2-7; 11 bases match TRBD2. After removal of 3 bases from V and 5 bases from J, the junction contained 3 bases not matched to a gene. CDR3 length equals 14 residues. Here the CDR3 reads CASSLGTSGHEQYF. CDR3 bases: TGTGCCAGCAGTTTGGGGACTAGCGGCCACGAGCAGTACTTC.

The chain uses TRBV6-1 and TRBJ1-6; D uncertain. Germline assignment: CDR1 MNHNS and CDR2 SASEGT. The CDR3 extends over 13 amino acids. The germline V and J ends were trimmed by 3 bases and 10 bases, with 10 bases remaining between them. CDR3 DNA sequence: TGTGCCAGCAGTGATAGCCTCAGATCACCCCTCCACTTT. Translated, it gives CASSDSLRSPLHF.

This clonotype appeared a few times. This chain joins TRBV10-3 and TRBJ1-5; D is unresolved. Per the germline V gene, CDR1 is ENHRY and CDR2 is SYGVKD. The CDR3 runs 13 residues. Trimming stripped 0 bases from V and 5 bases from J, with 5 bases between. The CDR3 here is CAISESWDQPQHF. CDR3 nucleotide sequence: TGTGCCATCAGTGAGTCCTGGGATCAGCCCCAGCATTTT.